This entry concerns a single TCR beta chain. The antigen is unknown. The data originate from a study of shared clonotypes between healthy human individuals. Across several immunoSEQ plates, the genomic DNA of each subset was split evenly. The method was immunoSEQ multiplex PCR; TCRdb's version includes in-frame clones alone and lacks a portion of them. The sample includes under 200,000 clones, approximately 92% of them seen just once. Germline assignment: CDR1 SGHAT and CDR2 FQNNGV. The CDR3 contains 16 residues. The trim removed 1 base at V and 7 bases at J, leaving 11 bases unmatched. General study results and limits: An expected dependence of interdonor clonotype sharing on sequencing depth was noted.

The V gene is TRBV11-2, the J gene TRBJ2-7, with 9 positions matching TRBD2. The TCR originated in a woman aged 30 to 39 in good health. Input material: naive CD4+ T cells sorted from blood. Subset described: CD45RA+ positively selected. CDR3 nucleotide sequence: TGTGCCAGCAGCTTAGCGGAAGGGCTAGCGGGAAGGGAGCAGTACTTC. Amino acids: CASSLAEGLAGREQYF.